This T cell receptor beta chain was retrieved from a study of T cells after posttransplantation cyclophosphamide. Germline V gives CDR1 WNHNN, CDR2 SYGVQD (reference sequence). This CDR3 contains 16 residues. V trimming: 2 bases; J trimming: 2 bases; junction bases outside the gene matches: 7. A marrow graft followed busulfan-fludarabine conditioning, with cyclophosphamide on days +3 and +4. Generated by immunoSEQ multiplex PCR, the TCRdb table keeps only in-frame clones and is missing some. This sample has about 43,000 clones, with around 90% found just once. Findings and caveats of the study: Donor-recipient repertoire similarity was low at 1-2 months, rising over year one.

With regard to this clone: Its antigen is not identified.

The V call is TRBV10-1, the J call TRBJ2-5; the match to TRBD2 covers 8 bases. The sequence came from a male patient between 60 and 69 years old who received an allogeneic stem cell transplant from a related donor and was CMV-positive. The T cells may partly be graft donor cells. The sequencing used PBMCs, collected roughly 59 days after allogeneic stem cell transplant with posttransplant cyclophosphamide. Here the CDR3 reads CASSEEVAGKQETQYF. The CDR3 coding sequence is TGCGCCAGCAGTGAGGAGGTAGCGGGGAAACAAGAGACCCAGTACTTC.